These 17 T cell receptor beta chains were all obtained from the same sample, sequenced in a study of OX40 agonist ivuxolimab in advanced cancers. Measured with immunoSEQ multiplex PCR; TCRdb has only the in-frame clones, and not every one. The sample records tens of thousands of clones, about 86% being singletons. The sample consisted of CD4+ or CD8+ T cells sorted from blood, taken in a trial of the OX40 agonist ivuxolimab. These receptor sequences come from an adult with an advanced solid tumor such as melanoma, head and neck, liver or kidney cancer.

The chain has TRBV6-5 and TRBJ1-5, with TRBD1 identical over 7 bases. This CDR3 is built from 13 residues. Trimming removed 6 bases from V and 7 bases from J; junction bases left unmatched: 6. Germline CDR1 MNHEY, CDR2 SVGAGI. CDR3 nucleotide sequence: TGTGCCAGCAGCCTGACAGGGAACCAGCCCCAGCATTTT. Translating gives CASSLTGNQPQHF.

The J gene is TRBJ1-2, the V gene TRBV28; D ambiguous. Trimming stripped 10 bases from V and 7 bases from J, with 22 bases between. CDR1 and CDR2 (germline): MDHEN, SYDVKM. CDR3 size: 14 residues. The CDR3 DNA sequence: TGTGCCACCGGCCCCTATGAGGTCCGGTCTGGCTACACCTTC. It encodes CATGPYEVRSGYTF.

The rearrangement links TRBV6-1 to TRBJ2-1; TRBD2 matches at 7 bases. The V gene end was trimmed by 6 bases and the J gene end by 9 bases; junction bases not matched to a gene: 8. The CDR3 consists of 13 residues. Germline V gives CDR1 MNHNS, CDR2 SASEGT. The CDR3 bases are TGTGCCAGCAGCTCCGGACTAGGTCGTGAGCAGTTCTTC. This sequence encodes CASSSGLGREQFF.

The gene calls are TRBV5-4 and TRBJ2-7; TRBD2 matches 10 bases. V gave up 7 bases and J gave up 0 bases; unmatched junction bases: 7. The CDR3 length is 15 residues. Germline values: CDR1 SGHNT, CDR2 YYREEE (reference sequence). CDR3: CASRLAGTSSYEQYF. In DNA form, the CDR3 reads TGTGCCAGCCGACTAGCGGGTACCAGCTCCTACGAGCAGTACTTC.

V gene TRBV2 combines with J gene TRBJ2-3, with a weak D call TRBD2 (5 bases). The CDR3 runs 14 residues. Germline V CDR1 and CDR2: SNHLY, FYNNEI. V shed 9 bases and J shed 2 bases, with 15 bases lying between them. This CDR3 reads CASRVERTTDTQYF. The CDR3 region has the DNA TGTGCCAGTCGCGTCGAGCGGACCACAGATACGCAGTATTTT.

This clone was found once. The V call is TRBV7-8, the J call TRBJ1-6, with a possible D match to TRBD1 (5 bases). CDR1 and CDR2 from the germline V gene are SGHVS and FQNEAQ. CDR3 length: 14 residues. With 5 bases removed from V and 7 bases from J, the gap between germline ends came to 12 bases. CDR3: CASSLGRVNSPLHF. Written as DNA, the CDR3 is TGTGCCAGCAGCCTGGGACGAGTGAATTCACCCCTCCACTTT. Complete variable domain (other parts from reference TRBV7-8 and TRBJ1-6): GAGVSQSPRYKVAKRGQDVALRCDPISGHVSLFWYQQALGQGPEFLTYFQNEAQLDKSGLPSDRFFAERPEGSVSTLKIQRTQQEDSAVYLCASSLGRVNSPLHFGNGTRLTVT.

The CDR3 protein is CASSYGRQSQPQHF. The CDR3 DNA follows: TGTGCCAGCAGTTACGGCAGACAGAGCCAGCCCCAGCATTTT. V gene TRBV6-5 combines with J gene TRBJ1-5, with D perhaps TRBD1 (5 bases). The CDR3 spans 14 residues. Germline CDR1 and CDR2: MNHEY and SVGAGI. V was shortened by 2 bases and J by 7 bases, with 12 bases between the two germline ends.

The V call is TRBV6-5, the J call TRBJ2-2; the D gene is possibly TRBD1 (5 bases). Germline values: CDR1 MNHEY, CDR2 SVGAGI. This CDR3 has 16 residues. With 2 bases removed from V and 5 bases from J, the gap between germline ends came to 15 bases. For the CDR3, the DNA is TGTGCCAGCAGTTACGAAGGGCAGGGTATGACCGGGGAGCTGTTTTTT. It codes for CASSYEGQGMTGELFF.

This chain links TRBV10-3 with TRBJ2-1; 10 positions match TRBD2. Germline V CDR1 and CDR2: ENHRY, SYGVKD. V lost 6 bases and J lost 10; bases outside the gene matches: 6. The CDR3 is made up of 13 amino acids. The CDR3, as DNA: TGTGCCATCAGGGAAGCGGGAGGGGGGGAGCAGTTCTTC. Its translation: CAIREAGGGEQFF.

The chain uses TRBV27 and TRBJ2-1; 9 nucleotides match TRBD1. Unmatched junction bases numbered 6, after V lost 3 bases and J lost 6 bases. The CDR3 covers 15 residues. From germline, CDR1 is MNHEY and CDR2 SMNVEV (reference sequence). The CDR3 nucleotides read TGTGCCAGCAGTTTTCAGCCGGACAGGGGCAATGAGCAGTTCTTC. Translation gives CASSFQPDRGNEQFF.

The table lists this clone with a few counts. The V call is TRBV11-2, the J call TRBJ2-1; 8 bases map to TRBD2. V gave up 6 bases and J gave up 2 bases; unmatched junction bases: 9. This CDR3 is built from 16 residues. CDR1 is SGHAT and CDR2 is FQNNGV in the germline V gene. This chain's CDR3 is CASRHLAGSTYNEQFF. Here the CDR3 DNA reads TGTGCCAGCAGACACTTAGCGGGGTCCACCTACAATGAGCAGTTCTTC.

This chain connects TRBV7-8 to TRBJ1-1; D gene unclear. Germline V CDR1 and CDR2: SGHVS, FQNEAQ. This CDR3 is built from 14 residues. V lost 3 bases to trimming and J lost 0 bases, with 8 bases between them. The CDR3 nucleotides are TGTGCCAGCAGCTTCTTCCCGATGAACACTGAAGCTTTCTTT. It codes for CASSFFPMNTEAFF.

The chain joins TRBV7-2 to TRBJ2-1; TRBD2 agrees at 8 bases. V was pared by 4 bases and J by 3 bases, with 5 bases of the junction left unmatched. The CDR3 runs to 15 residues. Looked up from germline, CDR1 is SGHTA and CDR2 is FQGNSA. The CDR3 here is CASSSAGTSYNEQFF. As DNA, the CDR3 is TGTGCCAGCAGCTCCGCCGGGACTAGCTACAATGAGCAGTTCTTC.

The V call is TRBV11-2, the J call TRBJ1-5; D is unclear. With 1 base removed from V and 2 bases from J, the gap between germline ends came to 12 bases. Germline CDR1 SGHAT, CDR2 FQNNGV. The CDR3 runs 16 residues. The CDR3 DNA reads TGTGCCAGCAGCTTAGGGGCTCTTGGCGGCAATCAGCCCCAGCATTTT. This sequence encodes CASSLGALGGNQPQHF. Drawing the rest from reference TRBV11-2 and TRBJ1-5, the complete variable domain is EAGVAQSPRYKIIEKRQSVAFWCNPISGHATLYWYQQILGQGPKLLIQFQNNGVVDDSQLPKDRFSAERLKGVDSTLKIQPAKLEDSAVYLCASSLGALGGNQPQHFGDGTRLSIL.

This clone was seen a few times. The J gene is TRBJ2-4, the V gene TRBV7-2, with a possible D match to TRBD1 (6 bases). This CDR3 is built from 16 residues. The ends were cut back, 3 bases at V and 3 bases at J, with 15 bases in the middle. CDR1 and CDR2 (germline): SGHTA, FQGNSA. Here the CDR3 reads CASSFAQGTYKNIQYF. The CDR3, as DNA: TGTGCCAGCAGCTTTGCACAGGGTACCTACAAAAACATTCAGTACTTC.

This sequence joins TRBV28 and TRBJ1-5; tentative D call: TRBD1 (5 bases). The germline V gene has CDR1 MDHEN and CDR2 SYDVKM. V lost 8 bases and J 0 bases, leaving 14 bases between the germline ends. The CDR3 totals 15 residues. Here the CDR3 reads CASSGQEYSNQPQHF. The DNA of the CDR3 is TGTGCCAGCTCAGGGCAGGAGTATAGCAATCAGCCCCAGCATTTT.

The chain links TRBV6-5 to TRBJ2-5, with D possibly TRBD1 on 7 matching bases. CDR3 length: 14 residues. Trimming pared 5 bases from V and 3 bases from J, leaving 13 bases between. Looked up from germline, CDR1 is MNHEY and CDR2 is SVGAGI. CDR3: CASSPDREEETQYF. The CDR3 DNA is TGTGCCAGCAGTCCCGACAGGGAGGAAGAGACCCAGTACTTC.